The rows below give T cell receptor beta chains drawn from one sample of a study of T cell responses to AZD1222 COVID-19 vaccine. Profiling relied on immunoSEQ multiplex PCR, and the TCRdb table lists in-frame clones only, not all of them. Among 75,000 or so clones, around 93% were seen once, and the ten largest hold 28%. The material was peripheral blood, obtained 28 days after the second AZD1222 dose. The receptors come from an adult who received the AZD1222 COVID-19 vaccine. CDR3s include the opening cysteine and the closing phenylalanine or tryptophan. Each record gives: J gene, clone size, V gene, D gene, CDR3 DNA, CDR3 protein. A D gene is named only where the DNA matches it firmly. The size field is filled for only some rows; it gives once, few, many or a size class.

j_call: TRBJ2-1; clone_size: .; v_call: TRBV11-2; d_call: TRBD2; cdr3_nt: TGTGCCAGCAGCTTAGAAGGGACTAGTGGTGAGCAGTTCTTC; cdr3_aa: CASSLEGTSGEQFF
j_call: TRBJ2-2; clone_size: .; v_call: TRBV5-4; d_call: .; cdr3_nt: TGTGCCAGCAGCTTGGGGGGTTTTTCCACCGGGGAGCTGTTTTTT; cdr3_aa: CASSLGGFSTGELFF
j_call: TRBJ2-1; clone_size: .; v_call: TRBV28; d_call: .; cdr3_nt: TGTGCCAGCACCCTCAAAGGGGTTACAAACAATGAGCAGTTCTTC; cdr3_aa: CASTLKGVTNNEQFF
j_call: TRBJ2-5; clone_size: .; v_call: TRBV21-1; d_call: .; cdr3_nt: TGTGCCAGCAGCACCAGGGGGGGGGAGAGGAAGACCCAGTACTTC; cdr3_aa: CASSTRGGERKTQYF
j_call: TRBJ2-6; clone_size: once; v_call: TRBV5-8; d_call: .; cdr3_nt: TGTGCCAGCAGCGATCCTTACAGGGGGGGGTTCCCTGGGGCCAACGTCCTGACTTTC; cdr3_aa: CASSDPYRGGFPGANVLTF
j_call: TRBJ2-7; clone_size: .; v_call: TRBV9; d_call: .; cdr3_nt: TGTGCCAGCAGCGTAGTGGCAGGCACCTACGAGCAGTACTTC; cdr3_aa: CASSVVAGTYEQYF
j_call: TRBJ2-5; clone_size: .; v_call: TRBV6-1; d_call: .; cdr3_nt: TGTGCCAGCAGTTATAGCGACGCCCAAGAGACCCAGTACTTC; cdr3_aa: CASSYSDAQETQYF
j_call: TRBJ2-7; clone_size: many; v_call: TRBV5-6; d_call: .; cdr3_nt: TGTGCCAGCAGCTTGCCCTCCTACGAGCAGTACTTC; cdr3_aa: CASSLPSYEQYF
j_call: TRBJ1-1; clone_size: .; v_call: TRBV4-1; d_call: .; cdr3_nt: TGCGCCAGCAGCCATGGGTCAGGGAGGTCTGAAGCTTTCTTT; cdr3_aa: CASSHGSGRSEAFF
j_call: TRBJ2-1; clone_size: .; v_call: TRBV5-8; d_call: .; cdr3_nt: TGTGCCAGCAGCTTGGCCCCAGGCGGGGGCGAGCAGTTCTTC; cdr3_aa: CASSLAPGGGEQFF
j_call: TRBJ2-3; clone_size: .; v_call: TRBV11-2; d_call: TRBD2; cdr3_nt: TGTGCCAGCAGCCTCCGGTTTAGCGGGAGATTAGATACGCAGTATTTT; cdr3_aa: CASSLRFSGRLDTQYF
j_call: TRBJ1-1; clone_size: .; v_call: TRBV6-6; d_call: TRBD1; cdr3_nt: TGTGCCAGCAGTTACGGGACAGACTTGAACACTGAAGCTTTCTTT; cdr3_aa: CASSYGTDLNTEAFF
j_call: TRBJ1-3; clone_size: .; v_call: TRBV28; d_call: .; cdr3_nt: TGTGCCAGCAGTTTAAGGACGGCTGGAAACACCATATATTTT; cdr3_aa: CASSLRTAGNTIYF
j_call: TRBJ1-1; clone_size: .; v_call: TRBV5-1; d_call: TRBD1; cdr3_nt: TGCGCCAGCAGCTACGACAGGGCCCCTGAAGCTTTCTTT; cdr3_aa: CASSYDRAPEAFF
j_call: TRBJ2-7; clone_size: few; v_call: TRBV18; d_call: TRBD2; cdr3_nt: TGTGCCAGCTCACCTCGCGAGAGACTAGCGGTATCCGTGGACTTC; cdr3_aa: CASSPRERLAVSVDF
j_call: TRBJ1-2; clone_size: .; v_call: TRBV5-1; d_call: .; cdr3_nt: TGCGCCAGCAGCCTACTTGGACAAACTAACTATGGCTACACCTTC; cdr3_aa: CASSLLGQTNYGYTF
j_call: TRBJ2-7; clone_size: .; v_call: TRBV7-3; d_call: .; cdr3_nt: TGTGCCAGCAGCGCGGGACCATCATACGAGCAGTACTTC; cdr3_aa: CASSAGPSYEQYF